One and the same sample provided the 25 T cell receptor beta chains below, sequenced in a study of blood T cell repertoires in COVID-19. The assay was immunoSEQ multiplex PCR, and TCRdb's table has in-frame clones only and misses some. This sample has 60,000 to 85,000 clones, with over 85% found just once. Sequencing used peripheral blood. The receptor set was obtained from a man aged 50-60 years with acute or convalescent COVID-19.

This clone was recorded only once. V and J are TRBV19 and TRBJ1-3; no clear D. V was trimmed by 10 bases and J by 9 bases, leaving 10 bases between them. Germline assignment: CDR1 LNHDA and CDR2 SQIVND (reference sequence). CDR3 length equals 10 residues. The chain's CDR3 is CATFYGTIYF. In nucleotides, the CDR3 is TGTGCCACTTTCTACGGCACCATATATTTT.

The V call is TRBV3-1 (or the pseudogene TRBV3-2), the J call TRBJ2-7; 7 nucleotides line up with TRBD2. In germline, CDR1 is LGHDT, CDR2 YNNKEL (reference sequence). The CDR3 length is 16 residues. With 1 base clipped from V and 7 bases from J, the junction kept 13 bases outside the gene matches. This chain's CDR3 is CASSQGGAGRPREQYF. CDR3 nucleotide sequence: TGTGCCAGCAGCCAAGGAGGAGCGGGAAGGCCCCGAGAGCAGTACTTC.

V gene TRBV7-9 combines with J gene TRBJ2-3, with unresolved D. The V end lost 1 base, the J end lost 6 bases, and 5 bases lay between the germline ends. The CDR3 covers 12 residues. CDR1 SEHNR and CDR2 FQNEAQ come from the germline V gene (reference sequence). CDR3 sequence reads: CASSLVSDTQYF. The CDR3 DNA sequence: TGTGCCAGCAGCTTAGTCTCCGATACGCAGTATTTT.

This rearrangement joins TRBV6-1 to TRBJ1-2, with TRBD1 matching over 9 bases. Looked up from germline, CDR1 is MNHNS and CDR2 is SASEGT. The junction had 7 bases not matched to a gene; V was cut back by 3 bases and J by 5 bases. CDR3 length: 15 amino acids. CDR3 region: CASSDAGQGTYGYTF. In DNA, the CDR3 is TGTGCCAGCAGTGACGCCGGACAGGGGACGTATGGCTACACCTTC.

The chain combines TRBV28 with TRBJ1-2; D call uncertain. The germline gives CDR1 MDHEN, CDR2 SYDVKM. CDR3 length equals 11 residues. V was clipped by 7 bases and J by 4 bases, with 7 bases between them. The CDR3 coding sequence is TGTGCCAGCACCTCCCTCTATGGCTACACCTTC. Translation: CASTSLYGYTF.

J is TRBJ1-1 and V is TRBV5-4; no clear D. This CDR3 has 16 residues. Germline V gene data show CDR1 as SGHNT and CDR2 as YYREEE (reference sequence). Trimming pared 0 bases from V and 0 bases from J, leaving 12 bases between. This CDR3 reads CASSLGFPGLNTEAFF. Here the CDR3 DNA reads TGTGCCAGCAGCTTGGGATTTCCGGGGTTGAACACTGAAGCTTTCTTT.

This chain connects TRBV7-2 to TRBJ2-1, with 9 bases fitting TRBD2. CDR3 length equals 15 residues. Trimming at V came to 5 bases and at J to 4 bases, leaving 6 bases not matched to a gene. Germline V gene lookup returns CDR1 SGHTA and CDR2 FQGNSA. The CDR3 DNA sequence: TGTGCCAGCAGCGCTACTAGCGGGCGGTACAATGAGCAGTTCTTC. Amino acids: CASSATSGRYNEQFF. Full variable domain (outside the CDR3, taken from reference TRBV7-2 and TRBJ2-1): GAGVSQSPSNKVTEKGKDVELRCDPISGHTALYWYRQSLGQGLEFLIYFQGNSAPDKSGLPSDRFSAERTGGSVSTLTIQRTQQEDSAVYLCASSATSGRYNEQFFGPGTRLTVL.

The CDR3 region has the DNA TGTGCCAGCAGTGATCCGGGCACCGGGGAGCTGTTTTTT. It yields the protein CASSDPGTGELFF. The V and J genes are TRBV6-4 and TRBJ2-2; D gene uncertain. The CDR3 is made up of 13 amino acids. Germline CDR1 is MRHNA and CDR2 is SNTAGT. V lost 3 bases and J lost 4, with 6 bases in between.

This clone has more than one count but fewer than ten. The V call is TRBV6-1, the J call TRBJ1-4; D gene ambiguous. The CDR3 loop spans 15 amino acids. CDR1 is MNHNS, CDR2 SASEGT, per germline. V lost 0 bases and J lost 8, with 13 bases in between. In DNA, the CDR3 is TGTGCCAGCAGTGAAGCTCCCACCTTGGGCGAAAAACTGTTTTTT. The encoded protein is CASSEAPTLGEKLFF.

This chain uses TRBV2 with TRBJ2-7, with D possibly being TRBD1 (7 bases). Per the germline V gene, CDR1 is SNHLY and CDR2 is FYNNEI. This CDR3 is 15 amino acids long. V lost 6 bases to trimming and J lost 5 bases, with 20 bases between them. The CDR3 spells CASSVTGTRGNEQYV. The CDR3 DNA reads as TGTGCCAGCAGCGTGACAGGGACTCGGGGCAACGAGCAGTACGTC.

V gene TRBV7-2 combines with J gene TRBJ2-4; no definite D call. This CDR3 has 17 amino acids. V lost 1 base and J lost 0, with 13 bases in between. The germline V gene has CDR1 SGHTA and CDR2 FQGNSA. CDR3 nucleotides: TGTGCCAGCAGCTTAGACTCGGTCGTTTTAGCCAAAAACATTCAGTACTTC. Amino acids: CASSLDSVVLAKNIQYF.

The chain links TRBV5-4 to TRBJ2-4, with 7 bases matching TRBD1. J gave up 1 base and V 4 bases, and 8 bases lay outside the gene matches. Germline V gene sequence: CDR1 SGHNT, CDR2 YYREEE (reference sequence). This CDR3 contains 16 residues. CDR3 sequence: CASSQDRVGAKNIQYF. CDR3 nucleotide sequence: TGTGCCAGCAGCCAAGACAGGGTGGGCGCCAAAAACATTCAGTACTTC.

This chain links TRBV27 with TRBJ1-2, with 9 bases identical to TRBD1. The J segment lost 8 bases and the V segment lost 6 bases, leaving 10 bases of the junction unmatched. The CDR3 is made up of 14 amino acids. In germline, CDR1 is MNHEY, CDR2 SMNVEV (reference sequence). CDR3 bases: TGTGCCAGCAGCGGGACAGGGCCTCTATGGGGCTACACCTTC. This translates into CASSGTGPLWGYTF.

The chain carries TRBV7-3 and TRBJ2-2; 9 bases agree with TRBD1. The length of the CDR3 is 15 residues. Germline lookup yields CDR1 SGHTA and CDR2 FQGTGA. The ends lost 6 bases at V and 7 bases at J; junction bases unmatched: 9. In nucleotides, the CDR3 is TGTGCCAGCAGTCCCGGGACAGGGAATTTCGGGGAGCTGTTTTTT. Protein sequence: CASSPGTGNFGELFF.

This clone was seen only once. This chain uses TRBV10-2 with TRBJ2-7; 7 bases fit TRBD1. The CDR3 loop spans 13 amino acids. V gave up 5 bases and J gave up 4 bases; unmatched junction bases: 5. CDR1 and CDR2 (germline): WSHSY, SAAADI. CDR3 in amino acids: CASSPGQSYEQYF. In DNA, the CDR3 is TGCGCCAGCAGTCCGGGACAGAGTTACGAGCAGTACTTC.

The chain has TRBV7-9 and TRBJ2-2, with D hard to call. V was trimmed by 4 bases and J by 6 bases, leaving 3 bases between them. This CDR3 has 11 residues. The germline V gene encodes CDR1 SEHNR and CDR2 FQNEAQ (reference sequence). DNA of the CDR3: TGTGCCAGCAGCTACTCCGGGGAGCTGTTTTTT. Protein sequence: CASSYSGELFF. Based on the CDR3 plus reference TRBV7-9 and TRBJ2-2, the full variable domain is DTGVSQNPRHKITKRGQNVTFRCDPISEHNRLYWYRQTLGQGPEFLTYFQNEAQLEKSRLLSDRFSAERPKGSFSTLEIQRTEQGDSAMYLCASSYSGELFFGEGSRLTVL.

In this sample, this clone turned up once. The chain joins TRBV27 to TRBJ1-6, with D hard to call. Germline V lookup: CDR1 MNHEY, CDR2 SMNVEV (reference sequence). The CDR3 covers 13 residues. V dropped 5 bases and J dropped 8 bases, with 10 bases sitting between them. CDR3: CASSVQTHSPLHF. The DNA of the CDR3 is TGTGCCAGCAGTGTACAGACCCATTCACCCCTCCACTTT.

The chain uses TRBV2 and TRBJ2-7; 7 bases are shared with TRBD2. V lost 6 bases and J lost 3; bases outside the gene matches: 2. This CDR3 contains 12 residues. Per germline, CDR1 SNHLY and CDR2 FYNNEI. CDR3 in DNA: TGTGCCAGCAGGGGGGGGGTCTACGAGCAGTACGTC. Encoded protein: CASRGGVYEQYV.

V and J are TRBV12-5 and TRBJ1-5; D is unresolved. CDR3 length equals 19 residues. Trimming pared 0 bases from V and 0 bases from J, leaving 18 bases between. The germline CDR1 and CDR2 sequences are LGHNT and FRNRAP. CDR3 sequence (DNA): TGTGCTAGTGGTTTGGTGATGGACGGGGAGACACCTAGCAATCAGCCCCAGCATTTT. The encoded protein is CASGLVMDGETPSNQPQHF.

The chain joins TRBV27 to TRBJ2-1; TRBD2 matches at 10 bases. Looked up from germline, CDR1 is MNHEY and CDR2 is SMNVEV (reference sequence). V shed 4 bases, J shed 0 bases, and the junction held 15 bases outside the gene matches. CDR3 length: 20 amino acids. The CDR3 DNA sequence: TGTGCCAGCAGTTCACAACCGGGACTAGCGCCAAGGAGCTCCTACAATGAGCAGTTCTTC. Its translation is CASSSQPGLAPRSSYNEQFF.

CDR3 nucleotide sequence: TGTGCCAGCAGGACTAATCGGGGGGACACAGATACGCAGTATTTT. Amino acids: CASRTNRGDTDTQYF. V is TRBV27 and J is TRBJ2-3; TRBD2 matches at 7 bases. Looked up from germline, CDR1 is MNHEY and CDR2 is SMNVEV (reference sequence). The V gene end was trimmed by 6 bases and the J gene end by 2 bases; junction bases not matched to a gene: 8. There are 15 residues in the CDR3.

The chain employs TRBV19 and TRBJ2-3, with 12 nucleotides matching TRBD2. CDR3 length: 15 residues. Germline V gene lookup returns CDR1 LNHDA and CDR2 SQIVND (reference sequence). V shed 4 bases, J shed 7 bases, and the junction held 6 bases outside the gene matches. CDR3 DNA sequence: TGTGCCAGTAGTACTAGCGGGGGGGCTATCCATACGCAGTATTTT. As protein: CASSTSGGAIHTQYF.

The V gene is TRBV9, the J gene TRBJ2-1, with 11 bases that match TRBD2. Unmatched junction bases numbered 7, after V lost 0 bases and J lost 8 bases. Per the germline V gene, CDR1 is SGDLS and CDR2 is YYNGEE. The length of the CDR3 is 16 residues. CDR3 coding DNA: TGTGCCAGCAGCGTAGCCCATAGCGGGGGGGCGGATGAGCAGTTCTTC. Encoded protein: CASSVAHSGGADEQFF.

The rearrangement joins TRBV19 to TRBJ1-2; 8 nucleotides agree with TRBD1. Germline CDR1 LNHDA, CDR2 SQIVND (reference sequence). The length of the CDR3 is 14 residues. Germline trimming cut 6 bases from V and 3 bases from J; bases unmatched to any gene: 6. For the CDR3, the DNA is TGTGCCAGTAGGAGGACAGGGAATGACTATGGCTACACCTTC. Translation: CASRRTGNDYGYTF. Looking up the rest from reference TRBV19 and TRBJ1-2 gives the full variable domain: DGGITQSPKYLFRKEGQNVTLSCEQNLNHDAMYWYRQDPGQGLRLIYYSQIVNDFQKGDIAEGYSVSREKKESFPLTVTSAQKNPTAFYLCASRRTGNDYGYTFGSGTRLTVV.

CDR3 region: CASSPGAGGRGNTIYF. The CDR3 coding sequence is TGTGCCAGCTCCCCAGGGGCAGGGGGACGTGGAAACACCATATATTTT. The chain has TRBV28 and TRBJ1-3; 7 bases agree with TRBD1. The CDR3 spans 16 residues. CDR1 and CDR2 from the germline V gene are MDHEN and SYDVKM. V lost 8 bases to trimming and J lost 3 bases; unmatched junction nucleotides: 13.